This TCR beta chain is from a study of CD8 T cells in ankylosing spondylitis. General study points: Made up of under 10 highly homologous variants, a TCR beta motif appeared characteristic of ankylosing spondylitis blood.

A single record per CDR3 protein comes from TCRdb applying MiXCR to the 5' RACE reads. Among 450,000 or so distinct CDR3 sequences listed, more than 25% were seen once. This clonotype was seen ten or more times. Its matching antigen is unknown. The TCR sequence derives from a male donor with ankylosing spondylitis. The sequencing sample was made of blood, either unsorted or a sorted T cell fraction (not recorded which).

CDR3 region: CASSFPPPDEQFF. The CDR3 nucleotides are TGTGCCAGCAGTTTCCCCCCCCCGGATGAGCAGTTCTTC. The chain links TRBV12-3 or TRBV12-4 to TRBJ2-1; unclear D gene. This CDR3 has 13 amino acids. Trimming removed 3 bases at V and 8 bases at J, with 11 bases between.